This T cell receptor (beta chain) was profiled in a study of cytomegalovirus exposure and HLA in healthy donors (dated by TCRdb to about 2017). Regarding the research as a whole: In an earlier analysis of 450 to 750 of the donors, approximately 300 Gb of sequence data and approximately 100 million unique TCR beta sequences from about 179 million T cells were reported. An early release covering over 500 HLA-typed donors comprised approximately 300 gigabases of sequencing data and 65 million to 100 million unique TCR sequences. Among the roughly 410 genotyped donors, around 81% belonged to the genetic ancestry cluster associated with self-reported Caucasian donors. The aim of the study was to test whether cataloging public T cell receptors could identify signatures of past pathogen exposure. Using immunosequencing, the study profiled T cell repertoires from 500 to 800 subjects and related those repertoires to cytomegalovirus serostatus. In addition to the first cohort of 650 to 800 subjects, a separate validation cohort of under 150 different subjects was used. To predict cytomegalovirus infection status, the study brought together high-throughput TCR immunosequencing, statistical association of individual TCRs with disease status, and machine learning. In a later analysis, previously published TCR beta repertoires from 670 or so donors were re-analyzed and high-resolution HLA genotyping was added so that TCR occurrence patterns could be studied. Rather than using new phenotypic data, the later analysis identified candidate immune exposures from TCR beta sequences and from how often those sequences occurred across donors. An earlier analysis of 500 to 650 of the donors applied high-throughput TCR beta sequencing to assess whether each TCR beta V gene segment acted as functional or pseudogenic. Alongside the repertoire data, information on donor age, sex, ethnicity and CMV serostatus was compiled. A later genetic analysis used genome-wide SNP genotypes for about 60% of the 666 donors, treating that subset as a discovery cohort. Every discovery cohort repertoire had been produced on one sequencing platform. HLA typing covered class I and class II loci at four-digit resolution. The number of typed donors differed by locus: about 620-640 for A, B, C, DRB1 and DQB1; roughly 510 for DQA1; 606 for DPA1; and about 470 for DPB1. Four to six DR-DQ haplotypes were handled as single units for association and clustering, since linkage in the cohort was strong. On average, about 240,000 unique TCR beta nucleotide sequences were sequenced per donor among about 400 genotyped donors of the cohort, with roughly a sixth of those sequences being non-productive. Study-wide conclusions, independent of this receptor: In a later analysis, HLA-associated TCR beta chains showed more clonal expansion and lower generation probabilities than non-associated chains that were equally common. In a later analysis, most CMV-associated TCR beta chains were found to appear HLA-restricted, with HLA associations seemingly driven largely by CMV exposure. The sequencing pipeline was judged likely to have produced a cluster of highly shared sequence variants as a technical artifact. When HLA alleles, especially DR and DQ, strongly co-occurred, TCR associations were difficult to assign to individual alleles. Most TCR sequences were seen in very few donors, while some public TCRs were found in many individuals. At a false discovery rate of 0.05, a later analysis linked under 20,000 TCR beta sequences to specific HLA alleles. The study listed 150 to 200 TCR beta chains as associated with cytomegalovirus. In an earlier analysis of more than 500 of the donors, most TCR beta V segments appeared in productive rearrangements about 87% or about 30% of the time, broadly matching IMGT annotations. This cohort had only TCR beta chains sequenced, and the lack of alpha or paired-chain data limited which features could be detected. Presence/absence analyses assumed roughly uniform sequencing depth across donors, an assumption that may not hold. Because HLA typing was missing for some donors at each locus, association tests included only the typed subset. A few of the identified cytomegalovirus-associated TCR beta chains were confirmed in vitro to be specific for cytomegalovirus antigens. Linkage disequilibrium might explain the correlated functional status among segregating V segments, but an unknown experimental factor could not be excluded. According to a later genetic analysis, donors in an Asian-associated ancestry cluster had fewer N-insertions in productive TCRs than the approximately 650-donor mean. A further reported finding was that TCR beta sequences accurately predicted the HLA-A and HLA-B alleles for most subjects in the first cohort. A later genetic analysis associated a missense DCLRE1C variant with V-gene and J-gene trimming of TCR beta chains, and an independent cohort replicated the association. It was suggested by the authors that the approach could potentially be generalized to other disease states and immunological phenotypes. Because counts were too low, some 16 rarely observed V segments, including chromosome 9 orphons, were excluded from the earlier analysis of 587 of the donors. The classifier was reported to diagnose cytomegalovirus status with high specificity and sensitivity in both the original and validation cohorts. In a later analysis, several top co-occurrence clusters were reported to appear linked to parvovirus B19, influenza, CMV and Epstein-Barr virus. In a later analysis, the rate of TCR association differed among HLA loci, with DRB1 alleles having the most associated TCRs and HLA-C alleles having the fewest. CMV serostatus was the only immune exposure information available for the cohort.

To prepare the library, the immunoSEQ multiplex PCR assay was applied. For the multiplex PCR, a mixture combining 60 forward primers for TCR Vbeta segments and 13 reverse primers for TCR Jbeta segments was used. The CDR3 region of rearranged TCR beta genes was amplified from genomic DNA with a multiplex PCR assay. On the Illumina HiSeq System, the amplified TCR beta libraries were sequenced as 87-base-pair reads. The original methods were these. In a later analysis, tens of millions of unique TCR beta chains were counted across the roughly 700 repertoires, and about 10 million of these chains were shared by at least two donors. Raw reads were error-corrected and collapsed into unique sequences with a nearest-neighbor algorithm that merged closely related sequences to remove PCR and sequencing errors. CDR3 sequences were aligned to IMGT reference sequences to assign V, D and J gene segments. Each retained sequence needed at least a six-nucleotide match to both a V gene segment and a J gene segment. A rearrangement counted as productive if the CDR3 had no stop codons and remained in frame with V and J, and every other rearrangement counted as non-productive. Following IMGT convention, CDR3 was defined as the stretch from the second conserved V-encoded cysteine up to the conserved J-encoded phenylalanine. The earlier analysis of 550 to 650 of the donors excluded any sequence lacking an unambiguous match to a single V gene segment. In an earlier analysis of approximately 500 of the donors, a V segment was called functional when productive rearrangements were above 56.7%, and segregating when the standard deviation between donors exceeded 5%. A statistical classification framework was built to diagnose cytomegalovirus status from the catalog of TCR beta chain sequences. A later analysis assigned V and J genes by comparing TCR nucleotide sequences with IMGT/GENE-DB human TR gene sequences. In a later analysis, CDR3 sequences and most-parsimonious VDJ recombination scenarios were assigned using the TCRdist pipeline. In a later analysis, each TCR beta chain was defined by its CDR3 amino acid sequence together with its V-gene family, and reads lacking a unique V-gene family were excluded. In a later analysis, some 600 highly shared, low-generation-probability nucleotide sequences were removed to address suspected cross-contamination and a sequencing artifact. In a later analysis, a clonal expansion index for each public chain was calculated from normalized within-repertoire ranks of inferred template counts. A later analysis computed generation probabilities with a VDJ recombination model fitted to out-of-frame rearrangements, and checked the results against IGoR. A later analysis scored TCR-TCR, TCR-HLA and TCR-CMV co-occurrence with hypergeometric tests, applying a repertoire-size bias correction to TCR pairs. To estimate false discovery rates, a later analysis permuted the HLA or CMV assignments 20 times. A later analysis grouped co-occurring TCRs with DBSCAN, adding TCRdist sequence similarity when clustering within HLA-allele-positive subsets. Repertoires with fewer than 30,000 or more than 120,000 public chains were left out of co-occurrence clustering, as were about 5 repertoires with anomalous nucleotide sharing. TCRdb's version of the immuneACCESS table is confined to in-frame rearrangements and falls short of the full clone set. An unresolved V gene accounts for under half of the shortfall where checked; the remainder is of unknown origin. V, J and clone size derive from that table, while D and trimming were established from the DNA sequence. Counted in this sample were 150,000 or so clones; roughly 79% of them appeared once. Jointly, the top ten make up around 1% of the sample.

The cohort comprised 670 or so healthy bone marrow donors. At the time of sampling, every cohort member was nominally healthy, though immune exposures that went unrecorded were likely present. The donor tested CMV seronegative, placing the donor among the 352 seronegative members of the cohort. Every donor gave a peripheral blood sample, and the peripheral blood mononuclear cells from that sample were used for TCR beta sequencing. The Qiagen DNeasy Blood Extraction Kit was used to extract genomic DNA from the blood cell samples. Comment on this clone: Its cognate antigen has yet to be identified. No per-base quality is available; no much larger clone lies one base away.

The clonotype originates from a woman in her thirties or forties in good health and CMV-seronegative. The sample taken for sequencing was PBMCs.

The CDR3 reads CASRPQGNTGELFF. The nucleotide sequence is given as TGTGCCAGCAGGCCACAGGGGAACACCGGGGAGCTGTTTTTT. The chain is encoded by TRBV6-5 joined to TRBJ2-2, with a tentative D gene TRBD1 over 6 matching bases. Taken from the germline V gene, the CDR1 and CDR2 loops are MNHEY and SVGAGI. V drops 6 bases and J drops 1 base, leaving 9 bases in between. Inclusive of the bounding cysteine and phenylalanine, the CDR3 is 14 residues long. Solely the CDR3 DNA is kept, with 42 bases framed from the first base.